The sequence of this T cell receptor beta chain was determined in a study of blood T cell repertoires in COVID-19. On the study more broadly: Researchers got acute and convalescent COVID-19 samples from the United States, Italy and Spain. In each case, the material was cDNA or gDNA derived from T cells, B-cell-depleted T cells, or PBMCs.

As handled by the study authors: Counts of nucleated cells, estimated from reference gene primer amplification, were obtained. The method was immunoSEQ multiplex PCR; TCRdb's version includes in-frame clones alone and lacks a portion of them. The V and J calls and clone size are taken from that table; D and trimming were inferred from the DNA. The sample shows 100,000 to 150,000 clones, approximately 83% of them seen only once. The CDR3 has 15 residues. Trimming at V came to 2 bases and at J to 6 bases, leaving 9 bases not matched to a gene. Germline V gene data show CDR1 as SEHNR and CDR2 as FQNEAQ (reference sequence).

The sequence derives from a woman in her forties or fifties with acute or convalescent COVID-19. The chain combines TRBV7-9 with TRBJ1-2; 7 bases fit TRBD1. The sequenced sample was peripheral blood. CDR3 bases: TGTGCCAGCAGCTTAATGCGGGACAGAACCGATGGCTACACCTTC. Protein sequence: CASSLMRDRTDGYTF.